This is a list of T cell receptor beta chains from one sample in a study of Ad26.COV2.S vaccination and SARS-CoV-2 variants. Data came from immunoSEQ multiplex PCR; TCRdb stores just in-frame clones and leaves some out. Of 400,000 to 450,000 clones in the sample, 80% to 95% were seen once. This specimen was peripheral blood, taken in a trial of Ad26.COV2.S vaccine versus placebo. All receptors come from a person between 18 and 60 years old who received the Ad26.COV2.S COVID-19 vaccine or a placebo. Both conserved end residues are part of each CDR3. D genes are given only for firm matches. The size of a clone is reported for some rows only, either as once, few or many, or as a class for expanded clones.

v_call	d_call	j_call	clone_size	cdr3_aa	cdr3_nt
TRBV5-1	.	TRBJ2-3	.	CASSLISGDTQYF	TGCGCCAGCAGCTTGATTTCGGGGGATACGCAGTATTTT
TRBV28	TRBD1	TRBJ2-5	.	CASSYRGQGVETQYF	TGTGCCAGCAGTTACCGGGGACAGGGGGTTGAGACCCAGTACTTC
TRBV21-1	.	TRBJ2-5	.	CASSKGPKEETQYF	TGTGCCAGCAGCAAAGGGCCCAAGGAAGAGACCCAGTACTTC
TRBV16	.	TRBJ1-5	.	CASSQSVGAAQPQHF	TGTGCCAGCAGCCAATCAGTAGGAGCGGCTCAGCCCCAGCATTTT
TRBV19	TRBD2	TRBJ2-5	once	CASSMGLAKTQYF	TGTGCCAGTAGTATGGGACTAGCGAAGACCCAGTACTTC
TRBV19	TRBD1	TRBJ2-2	.	CASSILTGANTGELFF	TGTGCCAGTAGTATTCTAACAGGGGCGAACACCGGGGAGCTGTTTTTT
TRBV27	TRBD1	TRBJ2-7	few	CASSFTPTGAYEQYF	TGTGCCAGCAGTTTCACTCCGACAGGGGCCTACGAGCAGTACTTC
TRBV29-1	TRBD1	TRBJ1-4	.	CSVVAGGSEKLFF	TGCAGCGTTGTAGCAGGGGGAAGTGAAAAACTGTTTTTT
TRBV5-1	.	TRBJ2-3	.	CASSLTGEPSTDTQYF	TGCGCCAGCAGCTTGACTGGGGAACCTTCCACAGATACGCAGTATTTT
TRBV28	TRBD1	TRBJ1-5	.	CASSLRQGVSNQPQHF	TGTGCCAGCAGTTTACGACAGGGGGTTAGCAATCAGCCCCAGCATTTT
TRBV2	.	TRBJ1-6	once	CASSLAYNSPLHF	TGTGCCAGCAGTCTAGCCTATAATTCACCCCTCCACTTT
TRBV5-1	.	TRBJ2-3	.	CASSLKLQGGTDTQYF	TGCGCCAGCAGCTTGAAGTTACAGGGTGGAACAGATACGCAGTATTTT
TRBV5-1	TRBD2	TRBJ2-3	.	CASSFTSGIGDTQYF	TGCGCCAGCAGCTTCACGAGCGGGATAGGCGATACGCAGTATTTT
TRBV19	.	TRBJ1-5	.	CASSNLLSNQPQHF	TGTGCCAGTAGTAATCTGTTAAGCAATCAGCCCCAGCATTTT
TRBV30	.	TRBJ2-3	.	CAWTGSTDTQYF	TGTGCCTGGACGGGTAGCACAGATACGCAGTATTTT
TRBV19	.	TRBJ1-2	.	CASSIGGSHYGYTF	TGTGCCAGTAGTATAGGAGGGTCTCACTATGGCTACACCTTC
TRBV3-1/TRBV3-2	TRBD2	TRBJ2-1	.	CASSQGLAGGPAEQFF	TGTGCCAGCAGCCAGGGGTTAGCGGGAGGGCCGGCTGAGCAGTTCTTC
TRBV2	TRBD1	TRBJ2-5	.	CASSQGAWETQYF	TGTGCCAGCAGTCAGGGGGCTTGGGAGACCCAGTACTTC
TRBV19	.	TRBJ1-4	.	CASTASGGTNEKLFF	TGTGCCAGTACTGCGAGCGGGGGCACTAATGAAAAACTGTTTTTT
TRBV29-1	TRBD1	TRBJ2-7	.	CSVPGTGGYEQYF	TGCAGCGTTCCCGGGACAGGGGGCTACGAGCAGTACTTC
TRBV6-5	TRBD1	TRBJ1-1	once	CASSYSPGGYTEAFF	TGTGCCAGCAGTTACTCTCCAGGGGGATATACTGAAGCTTTCTTT
TRBV5-1	.	TRBJ2-3	.	CASSSLGDTQYF	TGCGCCAGCAGCTCCCTGGGAGATACGCAGTATTTT
TRBV15	.	TRBJ1-1	few	CATSRDRGNTEAFF	TGTGCCACCAGCAGAGACAGGGGGAACACTGAAGCTTTCTTT
TRBV6-4	TRBD2	TRBJ2-3	once	CASSDSPSGSGDTQYF	TGTGCCAGCAGTGACTCGCCTAGCGGGAGTGGAGATACGCAGTATTTT
TRBV30	TRBD2	TRBJ2-1	few	CAWIRGGENEQFF	TGTGCCTGGATCCGCGGGGGGGAGAATGAGCAGTTCTTC
TRBV7-9	.	TRBJ2-1	.	CASSFYSNNEQFF	TGTGCCAGCAGCTTCTATTCGAACAATGAGCAGTTCTTC
TRBV6-1	TRBD1	TRBJ2-7	.	CASSAPGQGFEGSSYEQYF	TGTGCCAGCAGTGCCCCCGGACAGGGGTTCGAGGGTTCCTCCTACGAGCAGTACTTC
TRBV10-3	TRBD1	TRBJ1-1	.	CAISTTGGVNTEAFF	TGTGCCATCAGTACGACAGGGGGCGTGAACACTGAAGCTTTCTTT
TRBV9	TRBD2	TRBJ2-1	.	CASSGGNLAGGYNEQFF	TGTGCCAGCAGCGGAGGGAATCTAGCGGGAGGTTACAATGAGCAGTTCTTC
TRBV6-5	TRBD1	TRBJ2-7	.	CASTRQGAGVQYF	TGTGCCAGCACTCGACAGGGGGCGGGAGTGCAGTACTTC
TRBV4-3	.	TRBJ2-5	.	CASSRFQGGGQTQYF	TGCGCCAGCAGCCGTTTCCAGGGGGGAGGACAGACCCAGTACTTC
TRBV6-5	.	TRBJ2-1	.	CASISSGNNEQFF	TGTGCCAGCATTTCATCAGGGAACAATGAGCAGTTCTTC
TRBV27	.	TRBJ2-1	.	CASSLVTTNEQFF	TGTGCCAGCAGTTTAGTGACTACCAATGAGCAGTTCTTC
TRBV19	.	TRBJ1-2	.	CASSIVARRKVSGYTF	TGTGCCAGTAGTATTGTCGCGAGAAGGAAAGTAAGTGGCTACACCTTC
TRBV19	.	TRBJ1-1	once	CASSMQGGTEAFF	TGTGCCAGTAGTATGCAGGGTGGCACTGAAGCTTTCTTT
TRBV7-9	TRBD1	TRBJ2-7	.	CASSLYGQGDSYEQYF	TGTGCCAGCAGCCTTTATGGACAGGGAGACTCCTACGAGCAGTACTTC
TRBV6-5	.	TRBJ2-5	.	CASSPRPGPETQYF	TGTGCCAGCAGTCCCCGGCCGGGCCCCGAGACCCAGTACTTC
TRBV3-1/TRBV3-2	TRBD2	TRBJ2-1	.	CASSPRLGLDYNEQFF	TGTGCCAGCAGCCCTCGGTTAGGACTAGACTACAATGAGCAGTTCTTC
TRBV28	TRBD2	TRBJ2-5	.	CASSTGTSQETQYF	TGTGCCAGCAGTACAGGGACTAGCCAAGAGACCCAGTACTTC
TRBV13	TRBD2	TRBJ2-7	.	CASSPATGGGYEQYF	TGTGCCAGCAGCCCGGCGACGGGGGGGGGCTACGAGCAGTACTTC
TRBV6-5	TRBD2	TRBJ2-5	.	CASSKTSGSYRTQYF	TGTGCCAGCAGTAAGACTAGCGGGAGTTATAGGACCCAGTACTTC
TRBV7-9	TRBD1	TRBJ1-6	.	CASSLEQGAYSPLHF	TGTGCCAGCAGCTTAGAGCAGGGGGCTTATTCACCCCTCCACTTT
TRBV5-1	.	TRBJ2-7	.	CASSLGRPYEQYF	TGCGCCAGCAGCTTGGGGAGGCCATACGAGCAGTACTTC
TRBV27	.	TRBJ2-3	.	CASSLRLRGSSSTDTQYF	TGTGCCAGCAGTTTAAGGCTCAGAGGATCTTCTAGCACAGATACGCAGTATTTT
TRBV6-5	.	TRBJ2-7	.	CASSYLGGSSYEQYF	TGTGCCAGCAGTTACCTAGGCGGGTCCTCCTACGAGCAGTACTTC
TRBV14	.	TRBJ2-3	.	CASSQGPRIRTDTQYF	TGTGCCAGCAGCCAAGGGCCCCGAATCCGCACAGATACGCAGTATTTT
TRBV11-2	.	TRBJ2-7	.	CASSLGGSYEQYF	TGTGCCAGCAGCTTAGGTGGGTCCTACGAGCAGTACTTC
TRBV7-9	TRBD1	TRBJ2-3	.	CASSIGQDLTDTQYF	TGTGCCAGCAGCATCGGACAGGACCTCACAGATACGCAGTATTTT
TRBV30	.	TRBJ2-7	.	CAWSVRGPARYEQYF	TGTGCCTGGAGTGTAAGGGGTCCAGCGCGGTACGAGCAGTACTTC
TRBV7-9	.	TRBJ2-1	.	CASSLVGDNEQFF	TGTGCCAGCAGCTTAGTCGGTGACAATGAGCAGTTCTTC
TRBV5-8	.	TRBJ1-5	.	CASSLFPFGSLHQPQHF	TGTGCCAGCAGCTTGTTCCCCTTCGGCAGTTTACATCAGCCCCAGCATTTT
TRBV19	.	TRBJ2-5	.	CASSIGSWSSAGETQYF	TGTGCCAGTAGTATCGGGTCATGGAGTTCCGCGGGAGAGACCCAGTACTTC
TRBV7-6	TRBD2	TRBJ2-7	few	CASSLGTSGSSYEQYF	TGTGCCAGCAGCTTAGGGACTAGCGGGAGCTCCTACGAGCAGTACTTC
TRBV24-1	.	TRBJ1-2	once	CATSDTPFYGYTF	TGTGCCACCAGTGATACTCCTTTCTATGGCTACACCTTC
TRBV29-1	.	TRBJ2-3	once	CSVEEERTDTQYF	TGCAGCGTTGAAGAGGAGCGGACAGATACGCAGTATTTT
TRBV9	TRBD2	TRBJ2-7	.	CASSVGREGSYEQYF	TGTGCCAGCAGCGTAGGTCGGGAGGGGTCCTACGAGCAGTACTTC
TRBV19	.	TRBJ2-7	.	CASSIGSRYEQYF	TGTGCCAGTAGTATAGGTTCTCGTTACGAGCAGTACTTC
TRBV25-1	.	TRBJ2-2	few	CASSEFNQGDRITGELFF	TGTGCCAGCAGTGAATTCAACCAGGGCGATCGGATCACCGGGGAGCTGTTTTTT